A single sample is the source of the 22 T cell receptor beta chains below, sequenced in a study of blood T cell repertoires in COVID-19. Clones were read by immunoSEQ multiplex PCR, and TCRdb kept only the in-frame ones, dropping some. The table records about 270,000 clones, roughly nine tenths of them present only once. Sample: peripheral blood. The receptors shown here come from a woman in her 30s with COVID-19, enrolled during active disease.

The chain couples TRBV7-9 to TRBJ2-7; D may be TRBD1 (6 bases). Germline CDR1 is SEHNR and CDR2 is FQNEAQ (reference sequence). The CDR3 is 13 residues long. V gave up 4 bases and J gave up 3 bases, with 10 bases separating them. As DNA, the CDR3 is TGTGCCAGCAGCTGGGGGCCGGACTACGAGCAGTACTTC. Its protein product is CASSWGPDYEQYF.

The V call is TRBV5-5, the J call TRBJ1-2; TRBD1 matches at 8 bases. Looked up from germline, CDR1 is SGHKS and CDR2 is YYEKEE (reference sequence). The V and J ends lost 5 bases and 0 bases, in that order; junction bases with no gene match: 6. The CDR3 consists of 15 residues. The chain's CDR3 is CASSLQGAANYGYTF. Written as DNA, the CDR3 is TGTGCCAGCAGTTTGCAGGGGGCGGCTAACTATGGCTACACCTTC.

The chain links TRBV5-4 to TRBJ2-3; 10 bases map to TRBD1. The germline V gene encodes CDR1 SGHNT and CDR2 YYREEE (reference sequence). There are 15 residues in the CDR3. J gave up 5 bases and V 3 bases, and 6 bases lay outside the gene matches. CDR3 region: CASSSPGQGKDTQYF. CDR3 DNA: TGTGCCAGCAGCTCCCCGGGACAGGGGAAAGATACGCAGTATTTT. Drawing the rest from reference TRBV5-4 and TRBJ2-3, the complete variable domain is ETGVTQSPTHLIKTRGQQVTLRCSSQSGHNTVSWYQQALGQGPQFIFQYYREEENGRGNFPPRFSGLQFPNYSSELNVNALELDDSALYLCASSSPGQGKDTQYFGPGTRLTVL.

The chain is built from TRBV19 and TRBJ2-6; D possibly corresponds to TRBD1 (6 bases). This CDR3 spans 17 amino acids. V was trimmed by 5 bases and J by 0 bases, leaving 14 bases between them. The germline CDR1 and CDR2 sequences are LNHDA and SQIVND (reference sequence). CDR3 loop: CASSPRQVSSGANVLTF. In nucleotides, the CDR3 is TGTGCCAGTAGTCCTCGACAGGTCTCCTCTGGGGCCAACGTCCTGACTTTC.

The chain joins TRBV4-1 to TRBJ2-2; D is unclear. The germline gives CDR1 MGHRA, CDR2 YSYEKL. The CDR3 spans 17 residues. Trimming shortened V by 0 bases and J by 0 bases, and 11 bases separated the two germline ends. The DNA for the CDR3 is TGCGCCAGCAGCCAAGATACGCAACTCGCGAACACCGGGGAGCTGTTTTTT. This gives the protein CASSQDTQLANTGELFF.

Written as DNA, the CDR3 is TGTGCCAGCAGCCGGACCGGGACAGGGGGGTCTGAGCAGTTCTTC. Translating it yields CASSRTGTGGSEQFF. The rearrangement links TRBV7-9 to TRBJ2-1, with 11 bases matching TRBD1. The ends lost 5 bases at V and 9 bases at J; junction bases unmatched: 9. CDR3 size: 15 residues. Germline assignment: CDR1 SEHNR and CDR2 FQNEAQ (reference sequence).

The V call is TRBV4-2, the J call TRBJ2-2; D call uncertain. Trimming stripped 0 bases from V and 5 bases from J, with 4 bases between. This CDR3 is 13 amino acids long. Germline values: CDR1 LGHNA, CDR2 YNFKEQ. CDR3 DNA sequence: TGTGCCAGCAGCCAAGATCAGACCGGGGAGCTGTTTTTT. It specifies CASSQDQTGELFF.

This chain links TRBV27 with TRBJ2-5, with 11 bases lining up with TRBD2. Germline V gene data show CDR1 as MNHEY and CDR2 as SMNVEV (reference sequence). With V trimmed by 1 base and J by 5 bases, 9 bases remained unmatched. The CDR3 length is 17 residues. The CDR3 is CASSLFASGGSTETQYF. The CDR3 coding sequence is TGTGCCAGCAGTTTATTTGCTAGCGGGGGGTCCACCGAGACCCAGTACTTC.

The chain uses TRBV6-5 and TRBJ1-3; 7 nucleotides line up with TRBD1. Germline V gives CDR1 MNHEY, CDR2 SVGAGI. Trimming at V came to 8 bases and at J to 4 bases, leaving 5 bases not matched to a gene. This CDR3 spans 13 amino acids. In DNA, the CDR3 is TGTGCCAGCGACCGGGACAGAGGAAACACCATATATTTT. Protein: CASDRDRGNTIYF.

The chain employs TRBV5-6 and TRBJ2-7; no definite D call. Germline V gene sequence: CDR1 SGHDT, CDR2 YYEEEE. The CDR3 length is 13 residues. Trimming left V 0 bases short and J 5 bases short, with 9 bases between. The CDR3 region has the DNA TGTGCCAGCAGCTTGGGTGAGGCCCACGAGCAGTACTTC. It codes for CASSLGEAHEQYF.

The chain links TRBV27 to TRBJ2-5, with TRBD2 matching 7 bases. With V trimmed by 6 bases and J by 3 bases, 10 bases remained unmatched. The V gene's germline CDR1 is MNHEY and CDR2 SMNVEV (reference sequence). The CDR3 has 15 amino acids. The CDR3 region is CASRAWGGFKETQYF. In DNA, the CDR3 is TGTGCCAGCAGGGCCTGGGGGGGATTTAAAGAGACCCAGTACTTC.

The CDR3 loop is CASSPNLTGGHYGYTF. CDR3 DNA sequence: TGTGCCAGCTCTCCTAACTTGACAGGGGGCCACTATGGCTACACCTTC. The genes are TRBV18 and TRBJ1-2; the match to TRBD1 covers 10 bases. Germline V gives CDR1 KGHSH, CDR2 LQKENI. There are 16 residues in the CDR3. The V segment lost 6 bases and the J segment 3 bases; nucleotides outside the gene matches: 10.

V is TRBV18 and J is TRBJ1-1, with 8 nucleotides matching TRBD1. Germline lookup yields CDR1 KGHSH and CDR2 LQKENI. The CDR3 totals 15 residues. J lost 3 bases, V lost 3 bases, and 6 bases had no gene match. CDR3 residues: CASSPDRGLDTEAFF. Written as DNA, the CDR3 is TGTGCCAGCTCACCTGACAGGGGCTTGGACACTGAAGCTTTCTTT.

The chain uses TRBV27 and TRBJ2-4; D uncertain. The germline V and J ends were trimmed by 6 bases and 0 bases, with 6 bases remaining between them. Germline lookup yields CDR1 MNHEY and CDR2 SMNVEV (reference sequence). The CDR3 loop spans 13 amino acids. The CDR3 protein is CASSSLAKNIQYF. CDR3 in DNA: TGTGCCAGCAGCTCTCTAGCCAAAAACATTCAGTACTTC.

The chain employs TRBV12-3 or TRBV12-4 and TRBJ2-1; 7 bases fit TRBD2. The CDR3 length is 13 residues. V lost 8 bases to trimming and J lost 4 bases; unmatched junction nucleotides: 5. The CDR3 region is CASVSGVYNEQFF. The CDR3 DNA reads as TGTGCCAGCGTCAGCGGGGTTTACAATGAGCAGTTCTTC.

The chain is built from TRBV5-4 and TRBJ2-3; 12 bases map to TRBD2. V was pared by 4 bases and J by 4 bases, with 4 bases of the junction left unmatched. From germline, CDR1 is SGHNT and CDR2 YYREEE (reference sequence). This CDR3 is 15 amino acids long. CDR3 sequence: CASSRLAGEADTQYF. The CDR3 bases are TGTGCCAGCAGCCGACTAGCGGGGGAAGCAGATACGCAGTATTTT.

The chain has TRBV10-2 and TRBJ1-3, with D possibly being TRBD1 (6 bases). CDR3 length: 13 residues. V lost 8 bases and J 3 bases, leaving 11 bases between the germline ends. The germline gives CDR1 WSHSY, CDR2 SAAADI. DNA for the CDR3: TGCGCCAGCGAAGGGGGGGTTGGAAACACCATATATTTT. Amino acid sequence: CASEGGVGNTIYF.

The genes are TRBV6-5 and TRBJ1-6, with unresolved D. This CDR3 comprises 15 residues. Germline V CDR1 and CDR2: MNHEY, SVGAGI. The ends were cut back, 0 bases at V and 10 bases at J, with 13 bases in the middle. CDR3 bases: TGTGCCAGCAGTTACTCTCGGGGAGGGCGATCACCCCTCCACTTT. Encoded protein: CASSYSRGGRSPLHF.

The chain couples TRBV14 to TRBJ2-3, with D hard to call. The length of the CDR3 is 13 residues. Trimming removed 0 bases at V and 10 bases at J, with 11 bases between. CDR1 and CDR2 from the germline V gene are SGHDN and FVKESK. The CDR3 nucleotides are TGTGCCAGCAGCCAAGAAACTATATCCGCGCAGTATTTT. Translation gives CASSQETISAQYF.

This clone was found once. V is TRBV19 and J is TRBJ2-2; tentatively, D is TRBD2 (5 bases). This CDR3 has 14 amino acids. CDR1 and CDR2 (germline): LNHDA, SQIVND (reference sequence). Trimming left V 6 bases short and J 0 bases short, with 8 bases between. CDR3 sequence: CASRPGSNTGELFF. The CDR3 DNA reads TGTGCCAGTAGGCCGGGGTCGAACACCGGGGAGCTGTTTTTT. Together with reference TRBV19 and TRBJ2-2, the CDR3 gives the full variable domain: DGGITQSPKYLFRKEGQNVTLSCEQNLNHDAMYWYRQDPGQGLRLIYYSQIVNDFQKGDIAEGYSVSREKKESFPLTVTSAQKNPTAFYLCASRPGSNTGELFFGEGSRLTVL.

This chain connects TRBV7-2 to TRBJ1-4, with a weak D call TRBD1 (6 bases). The CDR3 spans 15 residues. V dropped 3 bases and J dropped 8 bases, with 16 bases sitting between them. Germline CDR1 SGHTA, CDR2 FQGNSA. CDR3 sequence: CASSFSSVRGEKLFF. As DNA, the CDR3 is TGTGCCAGCAGCTTTTCATCGGTCAGGGGCGAAAAACTGTTTTTT.

This clone was seen ten or more times. This chain connects TRBV6-5 to TRBJ2-7; 7 bases fit TRBD1. Germline CDR1 and CDR2: MNHEY and SVGAGI. The junction had 8 bases not matched to a gene; V was cut back by 6 bases and J by 6 bases. The CDR3 spans 13 residues. Here the CDR3 DNA reads TGTGCCAGCAGGAACCGACAGGGTGGCGAGCAGTACTTC. Amino acids: CASRNRQGGEQYF.